A selection of T cell receptor beta chains follows, all from one sample in a study of blood T cell repertoires in COVID-19. Sequencing used immunoSEQ multiplex PCR; TCRdb keeps in-frame clones, though not all of them. This table holds around 290,000 clones, roughly 89% found once. The sample taken for sequencing was PBMCs or T cells enriched from blood (not recorded which). The receptors come from a woman aged 40 to 50 who had recovered from COVID-19. Each CDR3 is given with its conserved first and last residue. D genes are given only for firm matches. Expanded clones are given a class, and other clones once, few, many or no size at all.

clone size: few
V gene: TRBV18
D gene: .
J gene: TRBJ2-2
CDR3 DNA: TGTGCCAGCTCGCCTATACTCGCGAACACCGGGGAGCTGTTTTTT
CDR3 protein: CASSPILANTGELFF

clone size: .
V gene: TRBV13
D gene: TRBD2
J gene: TRBJ2-7
CDR3 DNA: TGTGCCAGCAGCGTACTAGCGGGGGTTACCTACGAGCAGTACTTC
CDR3 protein: CASSVLAGVTYEQYF

clone size: .
V gene: TRBV12-3/TRBV12-4
D gene: .
J gene: TRBJ2-3
CDR3 DNA: TGTGCCAGCAGTTTAGTAGGGGCAGATACGCAGTATTTT
CDR3 protein: CASSLVGADTQYF

clone size: .
V gene: TRBV9
D gene: TRBD1
J gene: TRBJ1-3
CDR3 DNA: TGTGCCAGCAGCCCTGGGACAGGGGGAGGCTCTGGAAACACCATATATTTT
CDR3 protein: CASSPGTGGGSGNTIYF

clone size: .
V gene: TRBV14
D gene: .
J gene: TRBJ1-2
CDR3 DNA: TGTGCCAGCAGCCAAGATATTAGCTATGGCTACACCTTC
CDR3 protein: CASSQDISYGYTF

clone size: .
V gene: TRBV19
D gene: TRBD2
J gene: TRBJ2-3
CDR3 DNA: TGTGCCAGTAGTCAATCTAGCGGGGGCACAGATACGCAGTATTTT
CDR3 protein: CASSQSSGGTDTQYF

clone size: .
V gene: TRBV4-1
D gene: TRBD1
J gene: TRBJ1-4
CDR3 DNA: TGCGCCAGCAGCCCAGAAGACAGGGCGAGTGAAAAACTGTTTTTT
CDR3 protein: CASSPEDRASEKLFF

clone size: .
V gene: TRBV23-1
D gene: TRBD1
J gene: TRBJ1-2
CDR3 DNA: TGCGCCAGCTCGGGACAGGGGGGCAACTATGGCTACACCTTC
CDR3 protein: CASSGQGGNYGYTF

clone size: .
V gene: TRBV6-5
D gene: .
J gene: TRBJ2-5
CDR3 DNA: TGTGCCAGCAGTTTTCAGCGGGCCTCCCAGGGAGAGACCCAGTACTTC
CDR3 protein: CASSFQRASQGETQYF

clone size: .
V gene: TRBV12-5
D gene: .
J gene: TRBJ2-4
CDR3 DNA: TGTGCTAGTGGTTTGGACAGGGTAGTCAACATTCAGTACTTC
CDR3 protein: CASGLDRVVNIQYF

clone size: .
V gene: TRBV11-2
D gene: TRBD1
J gene: TRBJ1-3
CDR3 DNA: TGTGCCAGCAGCTCACTCGGACAGGGCGGAAACACCATATATTTT
CDR3 protein: CASSSLGQGGNTIYF

clone size: .
V gene: TRBV2
D gene: TRBD1
J gene: TRBJ1-1
CDR3 DNA: TGTGCCAGCAGACAGGACCTAGGACAGGGTAAAGCTTTCTTT
CDR3 protein: CASRQDLGQGKAFF

clone size: .
V gene: TRBV5-1
D gene: .
J gene: TRBJ2-5
CDR3 DNA: TGCGCCAGCAGCTTGTTGGTAGAAGAGACCCAGTACTTC
CDR3 protein: CASSLLVEETQYF

clone size: .
V gene: TRBV30
D gene: .
J gene: TRBJ2-3
CDR3 DNA: TGTGCCTGGAGTCGAGCTCAGGGACTCATCCCAGATACGCAGTATTTT
CDR3 protein: CAWSRAQGLIPDTQYF

clone size: .
V gene: TRBV5-1
D gene: TRBD2
J gene: TRBJ2-1
CDR3 DNA: TGCGCCAGCAGCTTTTCGAGCGGGAGGGCGGGGCAGTATGAGCAGTTCTTC
CDR3 protein: CASSFSSGRAGQYEQFF

clone size: .
V gene: TRBV10-3
D gene: TRBD1
J gene: TRBJ1-1
CDR3 DNA: TGTGCCATCGGGGTGACAGGGCTCACTGAAGCTTTCTTT
CDR3 protein: CAIGVTGLTEAFF

clone size: .
V gene: TRBV12-3/TRBV12-4
D gene: .
J gene: TRBJ1-5
CDR3 DNA: TGTGCCAGCAGGGCTGGGGAGAATCAGCCCCAGCATTTT
CDR3 protein: CASRAGENQPQHF

clone size: .
V gene: TRBV5-1
D gene: .
J gene: TRBJ2-1
CDR3 DNA: TGCGCCAGCAACGTTGTACAGGGCATTGGTGAGCAGTTCTTC
CDR3 protein: CASNVVQGIGEQFF

clone size: .
V gene: TRBV3-1/TRBV3-2
D gene: .
J gene: TRBJ2-3
CDR3 DNA: TGTGCCAGCAGCCACGTACCCCAAGCGGGCTTGGATACGCAGTATTTT
CDR3 protein: CASSHVPQAGLDTQYF

clone size: .
V gene: TRBV7-9
D gene: TRBD1
J gene: TRBJ1-2
CDR3 DNA: TGTGCCAGCAGCCCCCACAGGGGGCCTGTGGGCTATGGCTACACCTTC
CDR3 protein: CASSPHRGPVGYGYTF

clone size: .
V gene: TRBV9
D gene: TRBD1
J gene: TRBJ2-3
CDR3 DNA: TGTGCCAGCAGCGGGAACAGGGGATTCTCCACAGATACGCAGTATTTT
CDR3 protein: CASSGNRGFSTDTQYF

clone size: .
V gene: TRBV7-9
D gene: .
J gene: TRBJ2-5
CDR3 DNA: TGTGCCAGCAGCACGGGACTTCAAGAGACCCAGTACTTC
CDR3 protein: CASSTGLQETQYF

clone size: .
V gene: TRBV2
D gene: TRBD1
J gene: TRBJ1-2
CDR3 DNA: TGTGCCAGCGAGACAGGGACAAGGGGCTACACCTTC
CDR3 protein: CASETGTRGYTF

clone size: .
V gene: TRBV6-2/TRBV6-3
D gene: .
J gene: TRBJ1-3
CDR3 DNA: TGTGCCAGCAGTTGGGAGGGAAGACCTGGAAACACCATATATTTT
CDR3 protein: CASSWEGRPGNTIYF

clone size: .
V gene: TRBV11-2
D gene: TRBD1
J gene: TRBJ1-6
CDR3 DNA: TGTGCCAGCAGCTTAGAGGGGCAGGGGGCGGCTTCACCCCTCCACTTT
CDR3 protein: CASSLEGQGAASPLHF

clone size: .
V gene: TRBV2
D gene: .
J gene: TRBJ1-2
CDR3 DNA: TGTGCCAGCATTGGAGGGGATGGCTACACCTTC
CDR3 protein: CASIGGDGYTF

clone size: .
V gene: TRBV30
D gene: .
J gene: TRBJ2-3
CDR3 DNA: TGTGCCTGGAGTAAATTCGGCAGGGGGGGCACAGATACGCAGTATTTT
CDR3 protein: CAWSKFGRGGTDTQYF

clone size: .
V gene: TRBV27
D gene: TRBD2
J gene: TRBJ2-1
CDR3 DNA: TGTGCCAGCAGTTTGCGGCTAGCGGGAGTCGCTGAGCAGTTCTTC
CDR3 protein: CASSLRLAGVAEQFF

clone size: .
V gene: TRBV5-4
D gene: .
J gene: TRBJ1-2
CDR3 DNA: TGTGCCAGCAGGTCAGGGGATACTAACTATGGCTACACCTTC
CDR3 protein: CASRSGDTNYGYTF

clone size: .
V gene: TRBV5-6
D gene: .
J gene: TRBJ1-6
CDR3 DNA: TGTGCCAGCAGCTTTTCTCCCGGGGGGGATAATTCACCCCTCCACTTT
CDR3 protein: CASSFSPGGDNSPLHF

clone size: .
V gene: TRBV27
D gene: .
J gene: TRBJ2-7
CDR3 DNA: TGTGCCAGCAGTTCCCGGGTGATCTCCTACGAGCAGTACTTC
CDR3 protein: CASSSRVISYEQYF

clone size: .
V gene: TRBV13
D gene: .
J gene: TRBJ1-2
CDR3 DNA: TGTGCCAGCAGCTTAGGTTGGGGAGGGAAGGCGATCTATGGCTACACCTTC
CDR3 protein: CASSLGWGGKAIYGYTF

clone size: .
V gene: TRBV3-1/TRBV3-2
D gene: TRBD2
J gene: TRBJ2-5
CDR3 DNA: TGTGCCAGCAGCCAAACTCATAGCGGGGAGAAAGAGACCCAGTACTTC
CDR3 protein: CASSQTHSGEKETQYF